Reported below is one T cell receptor (beta chain). V was pared by 6 bases and J by 0 bases, with 9 bases between. Germline CDR1 reads MNHEY; CDR2 reads SMNVEV (reference sequence). The CDR3 extends over 15 amino acids. Original methodology: Amplification from reference gene primers served as the basis for estimated nucleated cell counts. Data came from immunoSEQ multiplex PCR; TCRdb stores just in-frame clones and leaves some out. The DNA was the basis for D and trimming; V, J and clone size are from that table. The repertoire holds over 30,000 clones, with just under 80% as singletons. The sample comes from a study of blood T cell repertoires in COVID-19.

V and J are TRBV27 and TRBJ2-6; perhaps TRBD1 as D (5 bases). Material for sequencing was peripheral blood. This receptor was taken from an elderly man with active or convalescent COVID-19. The CDR3 region has the DNA TGTGCCAGCAGAGTGACAGTCTCTGGGGCCAACGTCCTGACTTTC. Protein sequence: CASRVTVSGANVLTF.